This paragraph covers one T cell receptor (beta chain) sequence. This sample is part of a study of blood T cell repertoires in COVID-19. Background on the study: The cDNA or gDNA used as material had been derived from T cells, B-cell-depleted T cells, or PBMCs.

TCRdb's copy holds only in-frame clones and misses some; the assay was immunoSEQ multiplex PCR. This table holds under 300,000 clones, about 90% found once. Trimming cost V 6 bases and J 2 bases, with 20 bases left between them. Germline CDR1 reads WNHNN; CDR2 reads SYGVQD (reference sequence). The CDR3 covers 17 residues. Sequencing was carried out using peripheral blood. This clonotype originated in a man aged 55 to 69 with acute or convalescent COVID-19. The genes are TRBV10-1 and TRBJ1-5; TRBD1 might be the D (5 bases). The CDR3 protein is CASRWEGPLCRNQPQHF. In nucleotides, the CDR3 is TGCGCCAGCAGGTGGGAGGGGCCCCTATGTCGCAATCAGCCCCAGCATTTT.